This passage covers 10 T cell receptor beta chains from one sample sequenced in a study of post-analysis software for immune sequencing data. Findings of the study overall: Comparison of patients with controls showed about 5 TRBV segments more frequent in patients, TRBV5-6, TRBV5-1 and TRBV20-1 among them.

Included in the TCR beta cDNA libraries were unique molecular identifiers. TCRdb re-derived calls from the PCR reads in MiXCR, one entry per CDR3 protein. The sample contains a few hundred thousand distinct CDR3 sequences, 30% to 45% of which appear only once. These receptors have no identified antigens. The specimen was blood. The receptors here all came from a girl aged 2-15 years with multiple sclerosis.

This clonotype was seen a few times. The rearrangement joins TRBV7-2 to TRBJ1-6; D is unclear. There are 15 residues in the CDR3. Germline CDR1 reads SGHTA; CDR2 reads FQGNSA. V lost 1 base, J lost 3 bases, and 7 bases lay in between. The CDR3 region is CASSLVVSYNSPLHF. The CDR3 DNA reads as TGTGCCAGCAGCTTAGTAGTCAGCTATAATTCACCCCTCCACTTT.

This clonotype occurred a few times. The rearrangement links TRBV24-1 to TRBJ2-3; 8 nucleotides align to TRBD1. V gave up 9 bases and J gave up 2 bases; unmatched junction bases: 21. Germline CDR1 reads KGHDR; CDR2 reads SFDVKD. This CDR3 comprises 19 residues. CDR3 in DNA: TGTGCCACCGCGCCGCTAGACCCCGGGCAGGGGGCACCCACAGATACGCAGTATTTT. This sequence encodes CATAPLDPGQGAPTDTQYF.

V and J are TRBV27 and TRBJ2-7; tentatively, D is TRBD1 or TRBD2 (5 bases each). With 3 bases removed from V and 0 bases from J, the gap between germline ends came to 27 bases. CDR3 size: 20 residues. Germline loops: CDR1 MNHEY, CDR2 SMNVEV (reference sequence). In DNA form, the CDR3 reads TGTGCCAGCAGTTTCTTTGCAGCCTGGATCTTGGGGGTAGCCTCCTACGAGCAGTACTTC. Protein product: CASSFFAAWILGVASYEQYF.

J is TRBJ2-3 and V is TRBV12-3 or TRBV12-4, with D perhaps matching TRBD2 (6 bases). There are 15 residues in the CDR3. The ends were cut back, 10 bases at V and 3 bases at J, with 20 bases in the middle. CDR3 loop: CAIKQLGLRTDTQYF. CDR3 DNA sequence: TGTGCCATCAAACAACTGGGACTGAGAACAGATACGCAGTATTTT.

V usage is TRBV5-1 and J usage is TRBJ1-2, with 7 nucleotides matching TRBD1. CDR1 SGHRS and CDR2 YFSETQ come from the germline V gene. Trimming at V came to 1 base and at J to 3 bases, leaving 9 bases not matched to a gene. The CDR3 has 16 residues. The CDR3 nucleotides read TGCGCCAGCAGCTTGTACTCGGGACAGTCCTACTATGGCTACACCTTC. Its translation is CASSLYSGQSYYGYTF.

The table lists this clonotype with a few counts. The chain has TRBV20-1 and TRBJ2-7; no reliable D call. This CDR3 contains 13 residues. Germline V gives CDR1 DFQATT, CDR2 SNEGSKA (reference sequence). V was trimmed by 3 bases and J by 4 bases, leaving 13 bases between them. CDR3 bases: TGCAGTGCTAGGGGTAGGGCCTGGTACGAGCAGTACTTC. Its translation is CSARGRAWYEQYF.

The V gene is TRBV29-1, the J gene TRBJ1-5; no clear D. The ends were cut back, 7 bases at V and 4 bases at J, with 14 bases in the middle. The length of the CDR3 is 13 residues. Germline V gene lookup returns CDR1 SQVTM and CDR2 ANQGSEA. The chain's CDR3 is CSAAHGGNQPQHF. CDR3 in DNA: TGCAGCGCCGCCCACGGAGGGAATCAGCCCCAGCATTTT.

The rearrangement joins TRBV10-3 to TRBJ2-1; 8 nucleotides line up with TRBD2. The V segment lost 2 bases and the J segment 8 bases; nucleotides outside the gene matches: 2. This CDR3 contains 13 residues. Germline-derived CDR1 and CDR2 are ENHRY and SYGVKD. The CDR3 loop is CAISEEREYEQFF. CDR3 coding DNA: TGTGCCATCAGTGAGGAGCGGGAGTATGAGCAGTTCTTC.

The chain links TRBV5-1 to TRBJ2-6, with 7 bases identical to TRBD1. This CDR3 has 16 amino acids. Germline V gives CDR1 SGHRS, CDR2 YFSETQ. V lost 0 bases to trimming and J lost 6 bases; unmatched junction nucleotides: 6. CDR3 nucleotides: TGCGCCAGCAGCTTGGCCTTAGGGGGCGCGGCCAACGTCCTGACTTTC. Amino acid sequence: CASSLALGGAANVLTF.

This clonotype was observed a few times. The chain links TRBV20-1 to TRBJ2-7; D is unresolved. The CDR3 has 13 amino acids. V lost 3 bases, J lost 2 bases, and 11 bases lay in between. Germline V gene data show CDR1 as DFQATT and CDR2 as SNEGSKA (reference sequence). The CDR3 DNA follows: TGCAGTGCTAGTCCCCCGGAACCCTACGAGCAGTACTTC. It specifies CSASPPEPYEQYF.